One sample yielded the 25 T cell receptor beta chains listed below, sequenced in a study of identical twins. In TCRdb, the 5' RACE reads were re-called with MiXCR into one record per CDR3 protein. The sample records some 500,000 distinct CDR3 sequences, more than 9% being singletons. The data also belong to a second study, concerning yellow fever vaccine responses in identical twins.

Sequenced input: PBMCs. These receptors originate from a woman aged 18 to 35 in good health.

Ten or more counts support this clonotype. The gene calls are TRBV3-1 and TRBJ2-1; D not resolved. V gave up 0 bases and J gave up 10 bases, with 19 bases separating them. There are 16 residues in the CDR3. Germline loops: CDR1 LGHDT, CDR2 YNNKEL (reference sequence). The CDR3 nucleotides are TGTGCCAGCAGCCAAGATTCACTAATTCACTTTGAGGAGCAGTTCTTC. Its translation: CASSQDSLIHFEEQFF.

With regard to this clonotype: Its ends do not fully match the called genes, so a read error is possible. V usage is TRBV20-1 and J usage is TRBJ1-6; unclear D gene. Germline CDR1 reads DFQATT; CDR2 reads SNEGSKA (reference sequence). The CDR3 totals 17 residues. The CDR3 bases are TGCTGTGCTAGAGATTTGGCATCCAGCTCCTATAATTCACCCCTCCACTTT. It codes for CCARDLASSSYNSPLHF.

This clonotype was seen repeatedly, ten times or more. This chain's CDR3 is CASSEIGGSYEQYF. The CDR3 nucleotides read TGTGCCAGCAGTGAAATAGGGGGCTCCTACGAGCAGTACTTC. The rearrangement uses TRBV2 and TRBJ2-7, with a weak D call TRBD1 (6 bases). From germline, CDR1 is SNHLY and CDR2 FYNNEI. With 2 bases removed from V and 0 bases from J, the gap between germline ends came to 8 bases. The CDR3 has 14 amino acids.

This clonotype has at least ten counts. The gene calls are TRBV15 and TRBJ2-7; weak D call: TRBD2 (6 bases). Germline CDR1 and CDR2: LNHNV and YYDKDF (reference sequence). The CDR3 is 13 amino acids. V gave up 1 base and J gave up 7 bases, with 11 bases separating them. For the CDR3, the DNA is TGTGCCACCAGCAGAGCACCCAGCGGGGAGCAGTACTTC. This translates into CATSRAPSGEQYF. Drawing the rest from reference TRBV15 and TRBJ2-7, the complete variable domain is DAMVIQNPRYQVTQFGKPVTLSCSQTLNHNVMYWYQQKSSQAPKLLFHYYDKDFNNEADTPDNFQSRRPNTSFCFLDIRSPGLGDTAMYLCATSRAPSGEQYFGPGTRLTVT.

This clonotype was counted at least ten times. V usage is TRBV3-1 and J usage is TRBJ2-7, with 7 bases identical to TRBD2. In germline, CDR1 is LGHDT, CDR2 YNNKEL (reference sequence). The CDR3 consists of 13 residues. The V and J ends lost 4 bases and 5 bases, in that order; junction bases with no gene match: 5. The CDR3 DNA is TGTGCCAGCAGCCCCTCGGGAGGAAACGAGCAGTACTTC. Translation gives CASSPSGGNEQYF.

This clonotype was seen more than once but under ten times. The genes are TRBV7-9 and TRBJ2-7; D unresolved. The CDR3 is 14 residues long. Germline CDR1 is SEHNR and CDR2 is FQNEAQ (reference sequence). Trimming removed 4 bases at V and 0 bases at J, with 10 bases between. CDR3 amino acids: CASSSQVVSYEQYF. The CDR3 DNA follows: TGTGCCAGCAGCTCCCAGGTAGTCTCCTACGAGCAGTACTTC. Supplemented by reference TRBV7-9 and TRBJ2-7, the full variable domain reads DTGVSQNPRHKITKRGQNVTFRCDPISEHNRLYWYRQTLGQGPEFLTYFQNEAQLEKSRLLSDRFSAERPKGSFSTLEIQRTEQGDSAMYLCASSSQVVSYEQYFGPGTRLTVT.

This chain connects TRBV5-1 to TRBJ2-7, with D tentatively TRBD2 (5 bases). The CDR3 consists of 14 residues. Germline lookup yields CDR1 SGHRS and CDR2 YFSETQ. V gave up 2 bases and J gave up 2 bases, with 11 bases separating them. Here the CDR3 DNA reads TGCGCCAGCAGCTTCGGTAGCGTAACCTACGAGCAGTACTTC. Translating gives CASSFGSVTYEQYF. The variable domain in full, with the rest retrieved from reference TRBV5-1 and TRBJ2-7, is KAGVTQTPRYLIKTRGQQVTLSCSPISGHRSVSWYQQTPGQGLQFLFEYFSETQRNKGNFPGRFSGRQFSNSRSEMNVSTLELGDSALYLCASSFGSVTYEQYFGPGTRLTVT.

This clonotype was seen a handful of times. CDR3 nucleotides: TGTGCCAGCAGCATCAGGACCGATACGAGGAATGAGCAGTTCTTC. It yields the protein CASSIRTDTRNEQFF. The chain uses TRBV6-1 and TRBJ2-1; D gene ambiguous. This CDR3 has 15 residues. V was trimmed by 6 bases and J by 7 bases, leaving 19 bases between them. Germline V gene lookup returns CDR1 MNHNS and CDR2 SASEGT.

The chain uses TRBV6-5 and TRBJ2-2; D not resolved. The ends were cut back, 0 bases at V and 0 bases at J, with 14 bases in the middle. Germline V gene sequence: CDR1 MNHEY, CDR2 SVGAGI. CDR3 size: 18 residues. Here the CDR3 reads CASSYSERVQANTGELFF. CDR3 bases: TGTGCCAGCAGTTACTCGGAAAGAGTACAAGCGAACACCGGGGAGCTGTTTTTT.

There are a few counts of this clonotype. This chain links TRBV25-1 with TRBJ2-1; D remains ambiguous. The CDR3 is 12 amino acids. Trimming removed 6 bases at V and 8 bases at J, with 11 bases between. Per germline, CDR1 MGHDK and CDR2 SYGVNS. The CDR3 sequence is CASSELTDEQFF. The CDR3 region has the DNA TGTGCCAGCAGCGAACTTACTGATGAGCAGTTCTTC.

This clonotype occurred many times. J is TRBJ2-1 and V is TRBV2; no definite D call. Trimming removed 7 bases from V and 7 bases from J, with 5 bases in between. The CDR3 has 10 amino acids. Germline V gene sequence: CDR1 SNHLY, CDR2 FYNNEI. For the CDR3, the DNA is TGTGCCAGCAATGGGAATGAGCAGTTCTTC. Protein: CASNGNEQFF.

CDR3 in amino acids: CASRGQGWTEAFF. The CDR3 DNA sequence: TGTGCCAGCAGGGGGCAGGGATGGACTGAAGCTTTCTTT. This chain uses TRBV7-2 with TRBJ1-1, with D possibly matching TRBD1 (5 bases). The V end lost 6 bases, the J end lost 5 bases, and 13 bases lay between the germline ends. Germline assignment: CDR1 SGHTA and CDR2 FQGNSA. The CDR3 is 13 residues long. The full variable domain, its missing parts supplied by reference TRBV7-2 and TRBJ1-1, is GAGVSQSPSNKVTEKGKDVELRCDPISGHTALYWYRQSLGQGLEFLIYFQGNSAPDKSGLPSDRFSAERTGGSVSTLTIQRTQQEDSAVYLCASRGQGWTEAFFGQGTRLTVV.

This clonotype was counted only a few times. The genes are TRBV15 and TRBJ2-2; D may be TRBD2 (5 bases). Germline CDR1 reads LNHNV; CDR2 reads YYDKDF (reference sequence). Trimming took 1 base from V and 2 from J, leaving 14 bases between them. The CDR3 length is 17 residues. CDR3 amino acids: CATSRGVGGPNTGELFF. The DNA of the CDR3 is TGTGCCACCAGCAGAGGAGTTGGAGGACCTAACACCGGGGAGCTGTTTTTT.

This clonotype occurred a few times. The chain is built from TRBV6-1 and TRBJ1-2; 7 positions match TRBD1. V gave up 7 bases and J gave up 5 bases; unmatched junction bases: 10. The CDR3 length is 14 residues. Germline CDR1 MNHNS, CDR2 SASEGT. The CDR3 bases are TGTGCCAGCACACTACCGGACAGGTCGTATGGCTACACCTTC. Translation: CASTLPDRSYGYTF.

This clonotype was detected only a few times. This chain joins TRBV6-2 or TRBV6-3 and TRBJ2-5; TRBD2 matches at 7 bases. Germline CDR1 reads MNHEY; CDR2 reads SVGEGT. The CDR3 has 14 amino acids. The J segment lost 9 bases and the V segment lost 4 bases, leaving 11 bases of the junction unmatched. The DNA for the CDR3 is TGTGCCAGCAGTTCCTTGGGACTACCTGGCGCCCAGTACTTC. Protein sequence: CASSSLGLPGAQYF.

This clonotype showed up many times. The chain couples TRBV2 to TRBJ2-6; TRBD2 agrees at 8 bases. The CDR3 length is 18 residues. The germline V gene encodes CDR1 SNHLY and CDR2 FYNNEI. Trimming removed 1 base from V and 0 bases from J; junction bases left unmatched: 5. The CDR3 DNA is TGTGCCAGCAGTGAAGAAGCGGGAGCGGGCTCTGGGGCCAACGTCCTGACTTTC. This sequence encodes CASSEEAGAGSGANVLTF.

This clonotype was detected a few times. The CDR3 loop reads CASREARDYEQYF. CDR3 DNA sequence: TGTGCCAGCAGGGAGGCCAGGGACTACGAGCAGTACTTC. The chain joins TRBV9 to TRBJ2-7; D is tentatively TRBD1 or TRBD2 (5 bases each). The CDR3 sequence is 13 residues long. The germline gives CDR1 SGDLS, CDR2 YYNGEE. Trimming took off 5 bases at V and 3 bases at J, with 12 bases between the two ends.

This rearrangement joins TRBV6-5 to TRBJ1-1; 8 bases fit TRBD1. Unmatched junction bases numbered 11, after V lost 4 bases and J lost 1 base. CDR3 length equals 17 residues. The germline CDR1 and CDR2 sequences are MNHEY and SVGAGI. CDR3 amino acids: CASSSGQGQRGNTEAFF. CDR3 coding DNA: TGTGCCAGCAGTTCAGGACAGGGCCAAAGGGGGAACACTGAAGCTTTCTTT.

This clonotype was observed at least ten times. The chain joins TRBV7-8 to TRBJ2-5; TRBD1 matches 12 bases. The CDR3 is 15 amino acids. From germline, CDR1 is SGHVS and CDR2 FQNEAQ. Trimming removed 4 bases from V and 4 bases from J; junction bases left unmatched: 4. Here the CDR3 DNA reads TGTGCCAGCAGCTCGGGACAGGGGGCGGCAGAGACCCAGTACTTC. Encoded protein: CASSSGQGAAETQYF.

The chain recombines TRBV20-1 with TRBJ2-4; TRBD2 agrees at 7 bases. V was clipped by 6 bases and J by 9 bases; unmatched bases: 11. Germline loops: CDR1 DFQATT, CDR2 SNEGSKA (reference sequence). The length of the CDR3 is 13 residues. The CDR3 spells CSAPPGTMGIQYF. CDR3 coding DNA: TGCAGTGCCCCGCCGGGGACTATGGGCATTCAGTACTTC.

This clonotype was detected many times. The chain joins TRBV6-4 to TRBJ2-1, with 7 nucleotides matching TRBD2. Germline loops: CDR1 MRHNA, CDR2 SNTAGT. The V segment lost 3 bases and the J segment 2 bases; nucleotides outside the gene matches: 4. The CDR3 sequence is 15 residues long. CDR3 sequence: CASSDVAGTYNEQFF. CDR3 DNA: TGTGCCAGCAGTGATGTAGCGGGTACCTACAATGAGCAGTTCTTC.

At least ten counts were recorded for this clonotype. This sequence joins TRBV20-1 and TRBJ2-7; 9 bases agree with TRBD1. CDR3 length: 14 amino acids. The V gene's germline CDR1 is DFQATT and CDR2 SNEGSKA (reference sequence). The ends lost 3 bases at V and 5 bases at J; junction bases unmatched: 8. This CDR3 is CSASMGQGTHEQYF. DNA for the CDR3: TGCAGTGCTAGTATGGGACAGGGTACCCACGAGCAGTACTTC.

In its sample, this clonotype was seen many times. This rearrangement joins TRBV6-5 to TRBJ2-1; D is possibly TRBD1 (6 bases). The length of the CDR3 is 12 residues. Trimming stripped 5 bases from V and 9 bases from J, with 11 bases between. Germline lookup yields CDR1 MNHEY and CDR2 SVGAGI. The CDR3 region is CASSNTGFEQFF. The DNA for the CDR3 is TGTGCCAGCAGTAACACAGGGTTTGAGCAGTTCTTC.

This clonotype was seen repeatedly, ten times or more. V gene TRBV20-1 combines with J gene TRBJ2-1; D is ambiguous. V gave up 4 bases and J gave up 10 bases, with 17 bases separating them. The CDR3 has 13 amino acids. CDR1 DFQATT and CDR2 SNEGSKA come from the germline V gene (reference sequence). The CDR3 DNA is TGCAGTGCTAAACCCCGAGGCTTTTGGGAGCAGTTCTTC. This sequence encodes CSAKPRGFWEQFF.

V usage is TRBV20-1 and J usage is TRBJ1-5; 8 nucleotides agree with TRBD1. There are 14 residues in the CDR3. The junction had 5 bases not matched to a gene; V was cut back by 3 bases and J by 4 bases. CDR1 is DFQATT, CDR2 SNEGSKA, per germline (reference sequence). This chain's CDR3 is CSASPTGANQPQHF. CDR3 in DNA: TGCAGTGCTAGCCCGACAGGGGCTAATCAGCCCCAGCATTTT.